Described below is a single TCR beta chain sequence and its context. This specimen belongs to a study of T cells in Graves' hyperthyroidism and ophthalmopathy. The germline gives CDR1 SGHVT, CDR2 SQSDAQ. The length of the CDR3 is 17 residues. The trim removed 0 bases at V and 3 bases at J, leaving 6 bases unmatched. RNA transcripts served as the template for amplifying TCR beta CDR3 regions. A first-round RT-PCR of the TCR CDR3 used the HTBI primer set. TCRdb redid the calling of the multiplex PCR reads with MiXCR, one entry per CDR3 protein. This sample yields approximately 560,000 distinct CDR3 sequences, of which around 46% are seen a single time; roughly 8.2% belongs to the top ten.

The J gene is TRBJ2-7, the V gene TRBV7-4, with 12 bases aligning to TRBD1. What was sequenced was peripheral blood or thyroid tissue (not recorded which). The source of this sequence is a woman between 18 and 29 years old with Graves' hyperthyroidism. The CDR3 nucleotides read TGTGCCAGCAGCTTAGCCCCGGGACAGGGGGCAGGCTACGAGCAGTACTTC. Residues: CASSLAPGQGAGYEQYF.